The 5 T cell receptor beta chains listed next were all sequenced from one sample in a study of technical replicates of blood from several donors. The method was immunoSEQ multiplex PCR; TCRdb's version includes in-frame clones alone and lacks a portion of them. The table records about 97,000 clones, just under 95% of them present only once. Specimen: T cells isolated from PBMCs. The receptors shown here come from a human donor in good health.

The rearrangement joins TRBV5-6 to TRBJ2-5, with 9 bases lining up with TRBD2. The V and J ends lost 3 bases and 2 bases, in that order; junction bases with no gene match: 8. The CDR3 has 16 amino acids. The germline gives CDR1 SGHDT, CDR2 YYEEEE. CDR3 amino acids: CASSSRLAGFQETQYF. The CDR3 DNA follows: TGTGCCAGCAGCTCCCGTCTAGCGGGGTTTCAAGAGACCCAGTACTTC. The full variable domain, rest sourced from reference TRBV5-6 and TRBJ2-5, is DAGVTQSPTHLIKTRGQQVTLRCSPKSGHDTVSWYQQALGQGPQFIFQYYEEEERQRGNFPDRFSGHQFPNYSSELNVNALLLGDSALYLCASSSRLAGFQETQYFGPGTRLLVL.

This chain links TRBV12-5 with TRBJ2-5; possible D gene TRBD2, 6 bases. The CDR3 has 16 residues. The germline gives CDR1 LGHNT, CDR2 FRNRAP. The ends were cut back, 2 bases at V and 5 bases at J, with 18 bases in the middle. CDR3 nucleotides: TGTGCTAGTGGTTTGCCCTGGGACCGGGAGATGGAGACCCAGTACTTC. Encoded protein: CASGLPWDREMETQYF.

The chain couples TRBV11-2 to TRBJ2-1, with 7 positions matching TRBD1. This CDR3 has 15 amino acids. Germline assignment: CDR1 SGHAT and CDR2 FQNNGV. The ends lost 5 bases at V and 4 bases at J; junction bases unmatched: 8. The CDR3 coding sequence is TGTGCCAGCAGCCCTGAGGGGGCCAGGTACAATGAGCAGTTCTTC. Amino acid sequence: CASSPEGARYNEQFF.

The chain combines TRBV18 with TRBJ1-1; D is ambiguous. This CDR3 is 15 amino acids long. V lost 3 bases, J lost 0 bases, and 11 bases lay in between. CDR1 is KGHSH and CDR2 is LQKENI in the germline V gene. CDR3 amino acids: CASSPSGYLNTEAFF. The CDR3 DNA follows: TGTGCCAGCTCACCTTCGGGATACCTGAACACTGAAGCTTTCTTT.

The CDR3 loop is CASSLQGSGEETQYF. The CDR3 bases are TGTGCCAGCAGCTTACAGGGGTCAGGGGAGGAGACCCAGTACTTC. This rearrangement joins TRBV7-3 to TRBJ2-5; a weak D match, TRBD1 (6 bases). Germline-derived CDR1 and CDR2 are SGHTA and FQGTGA. This CDR3 contains 15 residues. The V and J ends lost 2 bases and 5 bases respectively, with 15 bases between them. The full variable domain, its missing parts supplied by reference TRBV7-3 and TRBJ2-5, is GAGVSQTPSNKVTEKGKYVELRCDPISGHTALYWYRQSLGQGPEFLIYFQGTGAADDSGLPNDRFFAVRPEGSVSTLKIQRTERGDSAVYLCASSLQGSGEETQYFGPGTRLLVL.